Sequencing of this TCR beta chain was carried out in a study of T-cell reconstitution after alpha-beta-depleted transplantation in children. Whole-study results and caveats: Surviving recipient T cells and thymic progenitors underlay high day-60 TCRbeta diversity in some patients. Reports say that about two months after transplant, the alpha-beta T cells came out of several hundred graft clones that had expanded.

As it was prepared, the TCRbeta library received unique molecular identifiers. TCRdb re-analysed the PCR reads in MiXCR, keeping a single row per CDR3 protein. Altogether 500,000 or so distinct CDR3 sequences are present, about 10% being singletons, with the ten largest covering about 14%. CDR3 size: 14 residues. The ends lost 4 bases at V and 7 bases at J; junction bases unmatched: 7. The germline V gene encodes CDR1 DFQATT and CDR2 SNEGSKA (reference sequence). As for this clonotype: Its specificity is not known.

The rearrangement uses TRBV20-1 and TRBJ1-6; 7 bases match TRBD1. Here the sequenced sample was PBMCs, mostly from graft donor cells, taken 180 days after TCRalphabeta/CD19-depleted stem cell transplant. This receptor was taken from a female patient aged 2-15 years who had a stem cell transplant for aplastic anemia, so the T cells may come from the graft donor. This chain's CDR3 is CSAKRDRTNSPLHF. CDR3 sequence (DNA): TGCAGTGCTAAAAGGGACAGAACAAATTCACCCCTCCACTTT.